One and the same sample provided the 29 T cell receptor beta chains below, sequenced in a study of cytomegalovirus exposure and HLA in healthy donors (dated by TCRdb to 2015 to 2018). The receptor library was made with the immunoSEQ multiplex PCR assay. For the multiplex PCR, a mixture combining 60 forward primers for TCR Vbeta segments and 13 reverse primers for TCR Jbeta segments was used. This immuneACCESS table, as held by TCRdb, lists in-frame sequences with V and J called but not all clones. Of the missing ones, under half trace to an unresolved V gene in checked studies; the others have no known cause. The sample has 200,000 to 250,000 clones on record, around 80% of them singletons. 5% to 6.5% of the sample comes from the top ten. The sequencing input was PBMCs. The receptor set was obtained from a woman in her 40s in good health and CMV-seropositive.

The chain has TRBV10-3 and TRBJ2-5, with 8 nucleotides matching TRBD2. The CDR3 length is 16 residues. Germline V CDR1 and CDR2: ENHRY, SYGVKD. J gave up 5 bases and V 3 bases, and 11 bases lay outside the gene matches. For the CDR3, the DNA is TGTGCCATCAGTGATTCCGGCGGGGGGTTGTACGAGACCCAGTACTTC. Its translation is CAISDSGGGLYETQYF.

V is TRBV6-4 and J is TRBJ1-3; TRBD1 might be the D (5 bases). Looked up from germline, CDR1 is MRHNA and CDR2 is SNTAGT. Deletions cut 7 bases from V and 8 bases from J, with 12 bases between. The CDR3 consists of 12 residues. CDR3 residues: CASTVRGDTIYF. DNA for the CDR3: TGTGCCAGCACAGTGCGGGGGGACACCATATATTTT.

This clone was recorded once. The V call is TRBV18, the J call TRBJ1-2, with no clear D. Germline loops: CDR1 KGHSH, CDR2 LQKENI. The CDR3 has 12 amino acids. V was shortened by 1 base and J by 6 bases, with 6 bases between the two germline ends. The CDR3 nucleotides are TGTGCCAGCTCACCACGGTCGGATGGCTACACCTTC. Its translation is CASSPRSDGYTF.

The chain carries TRBV6-5 and TRBJ1-4; TRBD1 agrees at 7 bases. Trimming at V came to 6 bases and at J to 5 bases, leaving 9 bases not matched to a gene. The CDR3 extends over 15 amino acids. The germline V gene has CDR1 MNHEY and CDR2 SVGAGI. The CDR3 spells CASRPRDRRNEKLFF. The DNA of the CDR3 is TGTGCCAGCAGGCCCCGGGACAGAAGAAATGAAAAACTGTTTTTT.

This chain joins TRBV6-1 and TRBJ2-7, with 9 positions matching TRBD1. After removal of 2 bases from V and 2 bases from J, the junction contained 4 bases not matched to a gene. The CDR3 totals 15 residues. Germline lookup yields CDR1 MNHNS and CDR2 SASEGT. The CDR3 DNA is TGTGCCAGCAGTGAACAGGGACAGGGACCCTACGAGCAGTACTTC. As protein: CASSEQGQGPYEQYF.

CDR3 DNA: TGTGCCAGCAGCAAAAGGGGGCAACAGGCCAACGTCCTGACTTTC. Translation gives CASSKRGQQANVLTF. This sequence joins TRBV4-2 and TRBJ2-6, with 7 positions matching TRBD1. This CDR3 contains 15 residues. J lost 6 bases, V lost 5 bases, and 7 bases had no gene match. Germline CDR1 LGHNA, CDR2 YNFKEQ.

This clone has more than one count but fewer than ten. V gene TRBV9 combines with J gene TRBJ1-2; 7 bases agree with TRBD1. Trimming removed 0 bases from V and 7 bases from J; junction bases left unmatched: 9. This CDR3 is built from 15 residues. CDR1 and CDR2 (germline): SGDLS, YYNGEE. The CDR3 loop reads CASSVAIATGPGYTF. DNA for the CDR3: TGTGCCAGCAGCGTAGCCATCGCGACAGGGCCTGGCTACACCTTC.

The CDR3 sequence is CASSPMKGGTEAFF. CDR3 nucleotides: TGCGCCAGCAGTCCAATGAAGGGGGGGACTGAAGCTTTCTTT. The J gene is TRBJ1-1, the V gene TRBV5-1; tentative D call: TRBD1 (6 bases). CDR1 and CDR2 from the germline V gene are SGHRS and YFSETQ. The CDR3 is 14 residues long. Trimming left V 5 bases short and J 5 bases short, with 16 bases between.

This clone came up a few times. The chain carries TRBV11-3 and TRBJ2-2; the match to TRBD2 covers 11 bases. The V segment lost 5 bases and the J segment 5 bases; nucleotides outside the gene matches: 7. The CDR3 is 16 amino acids. Per the germline V gene, CDR1 is SGHNT and CDR2 is YENEEA. Here the CDR3 reads CASSKIAGGKTGELFF. The CDR3 DNA follows: TGTGCCAGCAGCAAAATAGCGGGAGGGAAGACCGGGGAGCTGTTTTTT.

The chain is built from TRBV27 and TRBJ2-1; 12 nucleotides line up with TRBD2. CDR3 length equals 16 residues. Looked up from germline, CDR1 is MNHEY and CDR2 is SMNVEV (reference sequence). J lost 7 bases, V lost 5 bases, and 9 bases had no gene match. The CDR3 loop reads CASSGSTSGSRNEQFF. The CDR3, as DNA: TGTGCCAGCAGTGGCTCGACTAGCGGGAGTAGGAATGAGCAGTTCTTC.

The chain combines TRBV11-2 with TRBJ2-5, with 11 bases lining up with TRBD2. V lost 6 bases, J lost 1 base, and 7 bases stayed unmatched. The germline CDR1 and CDR2 sequences are SGHAT and FQNNGV. This CDR3 contains 16 residues. The chain's CDR3 is CASRLLAGASQETQYF. The CDR3, as DNA: TGTGCCAGCAGACTACTAGCGGGGGCCTCCCAAGAGACCCAGTACTTC.

The sample holds a few counts of this clone. This chain joins TRBV18 and TRBJ2-1, with 11 bases matching TRBD2. Trimming cost V 2 bases and J 7 bases; bases outside gene matches: 4. Germline CDR1 KGHSH, CDR2 LQKENI. The CDR3 consists of 15 residues. CDR3 loop: CASSPGLAGGNEQFF. CDR3 nucleotides: TGTGCCAGCTCACCAGGCCTAGCGGGAGGTAATGAGCAGTTCTTC.

The chain combines TRBV27 with TRBJ1-2; a possible D gene is TRBD1 (6 bases). The CDR3 has 16 residues. Germline V lookup: CDR1 MNHEY, CDR2 SMNVEV (reference sequence). With 0 bases removed from V and 2 bases from J, the gap between germline ends came to 13 bases. In nucleotides, the CDR3 is TGTGCCAGCAGTTTATCGATAACAGGGTCAAACTATGGCTACACCTTC. Protein: CASSLSITGSNYGYTF.

The CDR3, as DNA: TGTGCCAGCAGCGTAGTATCAGGGGGTGGCTATGGCTACACCTTC. Encoded protein: CASSVVSGGGYGYTF. V is TRBV9 and J is TRBJ1-2; 7 positions agree with TRBD1. V shed 0 bases and J 4 bases; nucleotides not matched to a gene: 6. CDR3 length: 15 amino acids. CDR1 SGDLS and CDR2 YYNGEE come from the germline V gene. Full variable domain (rest looked up from reference TRBV9 and TRBJ1-2): DSGVTQTPKHLITATGQRVTLRCSPRSGDLSVYWYQQSLDQGLQFLIQYYNGEERAKGNILERFSAQQFPDLHSELNLSSLELGDSALYFCASSVVSGGGYGYTFGSGTRLTVV.

The chain employs TRBV2 and TRBJ1-4; 7 bases agree with TRBD1. The J segment lost 2 bases and the V segment lost 7 bases, leaving 10 bases of the junction unmatched. Germline values: CDR1 SNHLY, CDR2 FYNNEI. This CDR3 is 16 amino acids long. CDR3 nucleotides: TGTGCCAGCACTCCCGACAGGGTTCAGACTAATGAAAAACTGTTTTTT. Encoded protein: CASTPDRVQTNEKLFF.

The chain links TRBV5-4 to TRBJ2-4, with TRBD2 matching 7 bases. With 4 bases clipped from V and 2 bases from J, the junction kept 6 bases outside the gene matches. The length of the CDR3 is 15 residues. Germline assignment: CDR1 SGHNT and CDR2 YYREEE (reference sequence). CDR3 residues: CASSIRGTTKNIQYF. CDR3 coding DNA: TGTGCCAGCAGCATACGCGGGACTACCAAAAACATTCAGTACTTC.

The genes are TRBV9 and TRBJ2-2; D perhaps matches TRBD1 (5 bases). Looked up from germline, CDR1 is SGDLS and CDR2 is YYNGEE. The CDR3 is made up of 16 amino acids. V was trimmed by 6 bases and J by 6 bases, leaving 21 bases between them. The CDR3 here is CASTFRGQGVPGELFF. CDR3 nucleotides: TGTGCCAGCACATTTAGAGGTCAAGGGGTTCCCGGGGAGCTGTTTTTT.

The rearrangement joins TRBV6-5 to TRBJ1-6; D gene uncertain. Germline CDR1 reads MNHEY; CDR2 reads SVGAGI. CDR3 length: 16 residues. Deletions cut 2 bases from V and 4 bases from J, with 12 bases between. The CDR3 DNA follows: TGTGCCAGCAGTTACACAAGTCAGGCTTATAATTCACCCCTCCACTTT. Protein: CASSYTSQAYNSPLHF.

This clone was counted a few times. The chain is built from TRBV9 and TRBJ2-1; 9 bases are shared with TRBD2. The CDR3 loop spans 16 amino acids. V lost 2 bases, J lost 4 bases, and 7 bases stayed unmatched. The germline V gene has CDR1 SGDLS and CDR2 YYNGEE. Written as DNA, the CDR3 is TGTGCCAGCAGCGTGGGTAGCGGGGGATTTTACAATGAGCAGTTCTTC. Amino acid sequence: CASSVGSGGFYNEQFF.

As concerns this clone: Its ends do not fully match the called genes, so a read error is possible. The rearrangement joins TRBV7-9 to TRBJ2-2; possible D gene TRBD2, 6 bases. CDR1 and CDR2 from the germline V gene are SEHNR and FQNEAQ (reference sequence). The CDR3 covers 16 residues. The CDR3 DNA sequence: TGTTCCAGCAGCTCCCGGGAGCGGACCCACACCGGGGAGCTGTTTTTT. Translating gives CSSSSRERTHTGELFF.

This rearrangement joins TRBV5-1 to TRBJ1-3; TRBD1 agrees at 10 bases. CDR3 length: 16 residues. Germline V gene sequence: CDR1 SGHRS, CDR2 YFSETQ. Losses at the gene ends were 4 bases for V and 0 bases for J; bases not matched to a gene: 4. CDR3 coding DNA: TGCGCCAGCAGCCCAGGGACAGGGGTCTCTGGAAACACCATATATTTT. Residues: CASSPGTGVSGNTIYF.

V and J are TRBV2 and TRBJ2-1, with TRBD1 identical over 8 bases. The CDR3 totals 15 residues. Germline V gene data show CDR1 as SNHLY and CDR2 as FYNNEI. V was clipped by 6 bases and J by 6 bases; unmatched bases: 10. The CDR3 sequence is CASRTMRTGSNEQFF. The CDR3 DNA reads as TGTGCCAGCAGGACCATGCGGACAGGGTCCAATGAGCAGTTCTTC.

This clone was observed once. V and J are TRBV2 and TRBJ1-2, with a tentative D call TRBD1 (6 bases). The CDR3 is 14 amino acids. Germline CDR1 reads SNHLY; CDR2 reads FYNNEI. V lost 6 bases and J lost 2, with 13 bases in between. CDR3 loop: CASSPSTGNYGYTF. In DNA form, the CDR3 reads TGTGCCAGCAGCCCATCCACAGGGAACTATGGCTACACCTTC.

The chain has TRBV5-1 and TRBJ1-1; TRBD1 is a possible D gene (5 bases). Trimming removed 2 bases at V and 1 base at J, with 12 bases between. CDR1 is SGHRS, CDR2 YFSETQ, per germline. The CDR3 sequence is 15 residues long. The CDR3 sequence is CASSFQWGGNTEAFF. The CDR3 DNA sequence: TGCGCCAGCAGCTTCCAATGGGGGGGGAACACTGAAGCTTTCTTT.

This chain joins TRBV28 and TRBJ1-5; TRBD1 is a possible D gene (5 bases). In germline, CDR1 is MDHEN, CDR2 SYDVKM. CDR3 length equals 14 residues. V shed 2 bases and J shed 3 bases, with 8 bases lying between them. CDR3 sequence reads: CASSLAGYNQPQHF. The CDR3 coding sequence is TGTGCCAGCAGTTTAGCAGGGTACAATCAGCCCCAGCATTTT.

This clone was detected once. The genes are TRBV7-9 and TRBJ2-1, with 11 nucleotides matching TRBD2. CDR3 size: 16 residues. CDR1 and CDR2 from the germline V gene are SEHNR and FQNEAQ (reference sequence). V dropped 4 bases and J dropped 4; count of bases not matched to a gene: 6. The CDR3 protein is CASSYNLAGGYNEQFF. The CDR3 coding sequence is TGTGCCAGCAGCTACAATCTAGCGGGAGGATACAATGAGCAGTTCTTC.

The rearrangement joins TRBV7-3 to TRBJ1-2; D is perhaps TRBD1 (6 bases). Germline V gives CDR1 SGHTA, CDR2 FQGTGA. The ends were cut back, 2 bases at V and 7 bases at J, with 20 bases in the middle. CDR3 length: 16 residues. The CDR3 DNA sequence: TGTGCCAGCAGCTTATCACCGGGGGGGGGCTCCGGTGGCTACACCTTC. It is translated as CASSLSPGGGSGGYTF. Filled out from reference TRBV7-3 and TRBJ1-2, the complete variable domain reads GAGVSQTPSNKVTEKGKYVELRCDPISGHTALYWYRQSLGQGPEFLIYFQGTGAADDSGLPNDRFFAVRPEGSVSTLKIQRTERGDSAVYLCASSLSPGGGSGGYTFGSGTRLTVV.

V gene TRBV27 combines with J gene TRBJ2-1; the D gene is possibly TRBD1 (7 bases). This CDR3 contains 19 residues. Germline CDR1 reads MNHEY; CDR2 reads SMNVEV (reference sequence). V was clipped by 10 bases and J by 0 bases, with 28 bases between them. The CDR3 is CATLPKGRTGFNSYNEQFF. The CDR3 DNA follows: TGTGCCACCCTACCCAAGGGGAGGACAGGCTTCAACTCCTACAATGAGCAGTTCTTC.

The J gene is TRBJ2-1, the V gene TRBV4-2, with 9 positions matching TRBD2. The CDR3 runs to 15 residues. Germline trimming cut 3 bases from V and 5 bases from J; bases unmatched to any gene: 5. Germline CDR1 and CDR2: LGHNA and YNFKEQ. The CDR3 coding sequence is TGTGCCAGCAGCCAGGATAGCGGGAGAAACAATGAGCAGTTCTTC. Protein product: CASSQDSGRNNEQFF.